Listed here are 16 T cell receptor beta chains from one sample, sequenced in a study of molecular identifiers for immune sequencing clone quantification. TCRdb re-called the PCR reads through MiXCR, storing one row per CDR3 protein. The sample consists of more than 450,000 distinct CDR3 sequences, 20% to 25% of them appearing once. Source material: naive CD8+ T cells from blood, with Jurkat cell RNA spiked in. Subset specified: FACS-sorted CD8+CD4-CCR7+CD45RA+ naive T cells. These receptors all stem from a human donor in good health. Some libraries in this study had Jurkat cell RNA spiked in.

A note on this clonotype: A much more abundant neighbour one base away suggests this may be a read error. The CDR3 spells CSANDISGDTIYF. The CDR3 nucleotides are TGCAGTGCCAACGACATTTCTGGAGACACCATATATTTT. The genes are TRBV20-1 and TRBJ1-3; D is uncertain. This CDR3 is built from 13 residues. Germline CDR1 DFQATT, CDR2 SNEGSKA (reference sequence).

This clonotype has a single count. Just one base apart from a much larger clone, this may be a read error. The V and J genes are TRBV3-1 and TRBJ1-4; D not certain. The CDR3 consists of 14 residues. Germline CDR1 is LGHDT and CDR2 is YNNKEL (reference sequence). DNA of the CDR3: TGTGCCAGCAGCCAAAAGACGCTTGTTGAAAAACTGTCTTTT. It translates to CASSQKTLVEKLSF.

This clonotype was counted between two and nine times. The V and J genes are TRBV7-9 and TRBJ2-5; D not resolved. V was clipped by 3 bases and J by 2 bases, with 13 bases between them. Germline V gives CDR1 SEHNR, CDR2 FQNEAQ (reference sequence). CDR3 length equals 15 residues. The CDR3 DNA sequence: TGTGCCAGCAGCTTTCCGGGTACGAGTCAAGAGACCCAGTACTTC. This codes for CASSFPGTSQETQYF.

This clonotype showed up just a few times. Here the CDR3 DNA reads TGTGCCAGCAATGATGGTGGGGCCAAAAACATTCAGTACTTC. It is translated as CASNDGGAKNIQYF. The chain combines TRBV12-3 or TRBV12-4 with TRBJ2-4, with D hard to call. The CDR3 has 14 residues. The V end lost 7 bases, the J end lost 1 base, and 11 bases lay between the germline ends.

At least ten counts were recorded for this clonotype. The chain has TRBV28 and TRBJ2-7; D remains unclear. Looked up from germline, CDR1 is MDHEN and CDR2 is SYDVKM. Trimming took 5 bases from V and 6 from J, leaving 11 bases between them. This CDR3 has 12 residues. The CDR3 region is CASSPRRSEQYF. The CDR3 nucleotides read TGTGCCAGCAGTCCCCGACGGTCCGAGCAGTACTTC.

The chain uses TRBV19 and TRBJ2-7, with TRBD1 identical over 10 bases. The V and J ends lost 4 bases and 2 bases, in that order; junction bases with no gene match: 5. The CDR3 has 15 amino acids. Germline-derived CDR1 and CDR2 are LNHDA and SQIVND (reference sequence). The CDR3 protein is CASSTAGTGAYEQYF. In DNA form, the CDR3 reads TGTGCCAGTAGTACCGCCGGGACAGGGGCCTACGAGCAGTACTTC.

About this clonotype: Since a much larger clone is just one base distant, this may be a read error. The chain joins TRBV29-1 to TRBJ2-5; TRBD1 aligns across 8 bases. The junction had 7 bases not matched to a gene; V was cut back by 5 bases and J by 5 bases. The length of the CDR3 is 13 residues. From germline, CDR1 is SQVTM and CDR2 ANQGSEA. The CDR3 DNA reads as TGCAGCGTTCGGACAGGGAGTTACGAGACCCAGTACTTC. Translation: CSVRTGSYETQYF. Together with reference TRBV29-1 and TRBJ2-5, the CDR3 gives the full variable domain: SAVISQKPSRDICQRGTSLTIQCQVDSQVTMMFWYRQQPGQSLTLIATANQGSEATYESGFVIDKFPISRPNLTFSTLTVSNMSPEDSSIYLCSVRTGSYETQYFGPGTRLLVL.

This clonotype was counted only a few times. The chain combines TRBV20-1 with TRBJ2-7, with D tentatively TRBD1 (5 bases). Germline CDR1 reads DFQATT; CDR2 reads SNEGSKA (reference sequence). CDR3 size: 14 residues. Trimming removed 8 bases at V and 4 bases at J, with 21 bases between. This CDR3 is CSTGGPGLPYEQYF. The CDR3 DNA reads TGCAGTACGGGTGGGCCAGGGCTCCCATACGAGCAGTACTTC.

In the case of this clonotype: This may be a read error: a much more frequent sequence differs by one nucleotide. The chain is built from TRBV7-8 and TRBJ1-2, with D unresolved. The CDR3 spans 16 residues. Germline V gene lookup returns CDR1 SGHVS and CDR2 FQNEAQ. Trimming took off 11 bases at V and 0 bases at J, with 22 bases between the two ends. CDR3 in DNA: TGTGCCGGCACCCCCGGTCCCGGCTCGGCTAACTATGGCTACACCTTC. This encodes CAGTPGPGSANYGYTF.

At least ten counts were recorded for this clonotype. The CDR3 coding sequence is TGTGCCAGCAGCCAAGAAGGGGGCAGGGCGGAGACCCAGTACTTC. It codes for CASSQEGGRAETQYF. V and J are TRBV3-1 and TRBJ2-5; 7 bases are shared with TRBD1. This CDR3 contains 15 residues. Germline CDR1 and CDR2: LGHDT and YNNKEL (reference sequence). V lost 0 bases and J lost 5; bases outside the gene matches: 6.

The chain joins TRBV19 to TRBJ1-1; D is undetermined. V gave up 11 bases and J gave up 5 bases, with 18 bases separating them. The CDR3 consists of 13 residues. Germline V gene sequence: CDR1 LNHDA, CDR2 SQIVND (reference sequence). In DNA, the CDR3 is TGTGCCGCCGCCCGAAGACTTGGGACTGAAGCTTTCTTT. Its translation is CAAARRLGTEAFF.

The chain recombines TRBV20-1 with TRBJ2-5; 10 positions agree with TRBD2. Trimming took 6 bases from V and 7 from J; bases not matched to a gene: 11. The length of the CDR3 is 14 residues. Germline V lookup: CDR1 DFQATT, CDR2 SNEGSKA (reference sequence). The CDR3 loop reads CSAPEREGMVTQYF. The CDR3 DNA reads TGCAGTGCCCCAGAGCGGGAGGGCATGGTGACCCAGTACTTC.

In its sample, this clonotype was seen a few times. This chain's CDR3 is CSARAKVSNQPQHF. CDR3 nucleotides: TGCAGTGCGCGGGCCAAGGTTAGCAATCAGCCCCAGCATTTT. The rearrangement joins TRBV20-1 to TRBJ1-5; D gene unclear. CDR3 length equals 14 residues. The germline V and J ends were trimmed by 6 bases and 0 bases, with 12 bases remaining between them. CDR1 and CDR2 (germline): DFQATT, SNEGSKA (reference sequence).

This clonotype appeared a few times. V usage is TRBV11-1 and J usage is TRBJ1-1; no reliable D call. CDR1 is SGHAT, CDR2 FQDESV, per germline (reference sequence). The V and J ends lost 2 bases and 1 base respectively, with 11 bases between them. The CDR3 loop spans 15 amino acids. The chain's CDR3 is CASSLSALANTEAFF. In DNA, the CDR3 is TGTGCCAGCAGCTTAAGCGCGTTAGCGAACACTGAAGCTTTCTTT. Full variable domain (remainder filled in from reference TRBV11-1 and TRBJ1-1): EAEVAQSPRYKITEKSQAVAFWCDPISGHATLYWYRQILGQGPELLVQFQDESVVDDSQLPKDRFSAERLKGVDSTLKIQPAELGDSAMYLCASSLSALANTEAFFGQGTRLTVV.

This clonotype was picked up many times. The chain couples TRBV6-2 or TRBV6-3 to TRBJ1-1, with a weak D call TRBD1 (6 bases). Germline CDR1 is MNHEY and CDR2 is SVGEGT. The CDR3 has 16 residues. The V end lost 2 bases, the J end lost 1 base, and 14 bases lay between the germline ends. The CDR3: CASSYPSDRPNTEAFF. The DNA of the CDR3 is TGTGCCAGCAGTTACCCCTCTGACAGGCCGAACACTGAAGCTTTCTTT.

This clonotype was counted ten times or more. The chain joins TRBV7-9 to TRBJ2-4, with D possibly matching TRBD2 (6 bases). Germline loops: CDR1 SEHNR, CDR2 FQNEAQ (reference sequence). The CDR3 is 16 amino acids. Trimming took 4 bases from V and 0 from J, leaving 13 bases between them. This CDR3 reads CASSSSPGVAKNIQYF. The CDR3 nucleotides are TGTGCCAGCAGCTCATCGCCGGGGGTAGCCAAAAACATTCAGTACTTC.